This T cell receptor (beta chain) was profiled in a study of blood T cells in healthy people across ages. The V gene lost 3 bases and the J gene lost 5 bases, with 10 bases spanning the gap. There are 13 residues in the CDR3. Looked up from germline, CDR1 is SGHAT and CDR2 is FQDESV (reference sequence). Using a J-beta primer mix together with a sample-barcoded 5' primer, a second PCR was run for about 6 to 12 cycles. Using its own MiXCR run on the 5' RACE reads, TCRdb lists one record per CDR3 protein. This table holds 550,000 to 800,000 distinct CDR3 sequences, 32% found once. This clonotype was seen ten or more times.

Sequencing was performed on blood. This chain links TRBV11-1 with TRBJ2-5; D perhaps matches TRBD2 (6 bases). This clonotype was sampled from a woman over 75 in good health. The CDR3 here is CASSFGSLETQYF. CDR3 DNA: TGTGCCAGCAGCTTCGGGAGCCTGGAGACCCAGTACTTC. Filled out from reference TRBV11-1 and TRBJ2-5, the complete variable domain reads EAEVAQSPRYKITEKSQAVAFWCDPISGHATLYWYRQILGQGPELLVQFQDESVVDDSQLPKDRFSAERLKGVDSTLKIQPAELGDSAMYLCASSFGSLETQYFGPGTRLLVL.